Sequencing of this T cell receptor (beta chain) was carried out in a study of blood T cell repertoires in COVID-19. Study details: From T cells, B-cell-depleted T cells, or PBMCs came the material, which was cDNA or gDNA.

Original analysis: Counts of nucleated cells, estimated from reference gene primer amplification, were obtained. Sequencing was performed with immunoSEQ multiplex PCR; in TCRdb, only in-frame clones are kept and a portion is missing. Clone size and the V and J calls come from that table; the DNA yielded D and trimming. Here the sample spans around 170,000 clones, 86% being singletons. Germline lookup yields CDR1 SGHTS and CDR2 YDEGEE. With 1 base clipped from V and 2 bases from J, the junction kept 6 bases outside the gene matches. The CDR3 is made up of 15 amino acids. Sample: peripheral blood. The J gene is TRBJ2-7, the V gene TRBV5-8; 7 bases are shared with TRBD2. The source of this sequence is a man aged 50 to 59 with active or convalescent COVID-19. CDR3 sequence reads: CASSLYGTMAYEQYF. The CDR3 nucleotides are TGTGCCAGCAGCTTGTATGGGACTATGGCCTACGAGCAGTACTTC.